This record concerns one T cell receptor beta chain sequence. What it recognizes is unknown. A second PCR, run for about 7 to 11 cycles, used a sample-barcoded 5' primer plus a J-beta primer mix. TCRdb processed the 5' RACE reads anew with MiXCR; each CDR3 protein has one entry. Found here are 550,000 to 750,000 distinct CDR3 sequences, around 21% of them singletons; the top ten hold roughly 3.4%. The record originates from a study of blood T cells in healthy people across ages. The study drew donors from healthy Caucasian individuals in Russia aged roughly 6 to 90. Investigators took around 11 milliliters of peripheral blood from every donor. The CDR3 is made up of 16 amino acids. Findings of the study overall: A roughly linear age-dependent decrease characterized TCR beta diversity per million T cells. Unsorted PBMC material precluded a definitive naive versus antigen-experienced comparison.

The sequenced material came from blood. This clonotype was sampled from a man between 70 and 80 years old in good health. The chain joins TRBV21-1 to TRBJ1-2; the table's TRBD1 call for D was not verified on the DNA. TRBV21-1 is described as a pseudogene. In nucleotides, the CDR3 is TGTGCCAGCAGCAAAAGTGAACAGGACACTAACTATAGCTACACCTTC. Its protein product is CASSKSEQDTNYSYTF.